The clone carrying this T cell receptor (beta chain) was seen a few times. Antigen unknown. The sample is drawn from a study of T cell repertoires in cytomegalovirus infection. Overall study: CMV infection and matching HLA type were both indicated by public TCR beta signatures.

Notes on the study in general: The ex vivo response showed dominance by HLA-C-restricted CMV-specific TCR beta clonotypes.

MiXCR, applied by TCRdb to the reads, yields one record per CDR3 protein. Of about 830,000 distinct CDR3 sequences listed, approximately 32% were seen once; the top ten hold under 15%. The input for sequencing was cultured CD8+ T cells from PBMCs, taken from culture after CMV antigen stimulation. This TCR was sampled from a human donor in good health (CMV status not recorded). Some clones in this sample may be carry-over from other donors' samples.

CDR3 sequence (DNA): TGCGCCAGCAGAAAGTACAGTGGAGGGGAAAAACTGTTTTTT. Encoded protein: CASRKYSGGEKLFF. This chain connects TRBV5-1 to TRBJ1-4; D call uncertain. CDR3 length: 14 residues. Per germline, CDR1 SGHRS and CDR2 YFSETQ. The V end lost 5 bases, the J end lost 8 bases, and 16 bases lay between the germline ends.